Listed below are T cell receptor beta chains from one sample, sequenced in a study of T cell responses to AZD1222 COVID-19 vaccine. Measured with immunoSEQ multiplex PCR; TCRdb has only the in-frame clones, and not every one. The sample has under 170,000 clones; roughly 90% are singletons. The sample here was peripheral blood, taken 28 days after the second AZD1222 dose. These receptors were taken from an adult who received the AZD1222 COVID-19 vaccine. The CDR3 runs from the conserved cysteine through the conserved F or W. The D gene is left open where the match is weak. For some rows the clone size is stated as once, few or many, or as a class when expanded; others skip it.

TGTGCCAGCAGTTTTAATAGCGGAACAACCCCGCAGTATTTT,CASSFNSGTTPQYF,.,TRBV28,TRBJ2-3,.
TGTGCCAGTAGTATCTGGTCTGGGGGGAGAGAGACCCAGTACTTC,CASSIWSGGRETQYF,.,TRBV19,TRBJ2-5,.
TGTGCCAGCAGTGATACCCTGGGGGGAGGCCCCCACAATGAGCAGTTCTTC,CASSDTLGGGPHNEQFF,.,TRBV2,TRBJ2-1,.
TGTGCCAGCAGACCGGGACAGGGGGCCAGCGGGGAGCTGTTTTTT,CASRPGQGASGELFF,.,TRBV2,TRBJ2-2,TRBD1
TGCGCCAGCAGCCAAGAGTGGGGGGACTATGGCTACACCTTC,CASSQEWGDYGYTF,.,TRBV4-1,TRBJ1-2,.
TGTGCCAGCCGGCGCCAGGCCACTGAAGCTTTCTTT,CASRRQATEAFF,.,TRBV19,TRBJ1-1,.
TGTGCCAGTAGTCGTGACAGGTTGGGGGACAATGAGCAGTTCTTC,CASSRDRLGDNEQFF,.,TRBV19,TRBJ2-1,.
TGTGCCTGGAGTGTTGGATCCGATACGCAGTATTTT,CAWSVGSDTQYF,.,TRBV30,TRBJ2-3,.
TGCGCCAGCAGCCCGAGCCCAGGGACACCAGACGTCTTCATAAAGAGCTCTGGAAACACCATATATTTT,CASSPSPGTPDVFIKSSGNTIYF,.,TRBV5-1,TRBJ1-3,.
TGTGCCAGCAGCCCCAGAACGCAAGGGGTTAGCACTGAAGCTTTCTTT,CASSPRTQGVSTEAFF,.,TRBV5-4,TRBJ1-1,.
TGCGCCAGCAGCTTAGGACAGGAAAATGAAAAACTGTTTTTT,CASSLGQENEKLFF,.,TRBV5-1,TRBJ1-4,TRBD1
TGTGCCAGCAGTTTAATACCGGGACAGGGGGCCACCGGGGAGCTGTTTTTT,CASSLIPGQGATGELFF,.,TRBV6-4,TRBJ2-2,TRBD1
TGCGCCAGCAGCCTTGACCCGGGACAGGGGGCCTACGAGCAGTACTTC,CASSLDPGQGAYEQYF,.,TRBV4-1,TRBJ2-7,TRBD1
TGTGCCAGCAGCTTAGGGGACAGCCTCTACGAGCAGTACTTC,CASSLGDSLYEQYF,.,TRBV7-9,TRBJ2-7,TRBD1
TGTGCCAGCTCACGCGCGGACAGGAACACTGAAGCTTTCTTT,CASSRADRNTEAFF,.,TRBV18,TRBJ1-1,.
TGTGCCAGCAGTTTAAAATGGCAGCCCCAGCATTTT,CASSLKWQPQHF,.,TRBV28,TRBJ1-5,.
TGTGCCACACGCGGGGCCGGGGGTAACTCCTACAATGAGCAGTTCTTC,CATRGAGGNSYNEQFF,.,TRBV19,TRBJ2-1,.
TGTGCCAGCAGCTCTAGCTATCGACAGCTGAACACTGAAGCTTTCTTT,CASSSSYRQLNTEAFF,once,TRBV7-2,TRBJ1-1,.
TGCAGCGTTGCGGGACCCTCAGATACGCAGTATTTT,CSVAGPSDTQYF,.,TRBV29-1,TRBJ2-3,.
TGTGCCAGCAGTTGGGGCCCATCTTACTCTGGAAACACCATATATTTT,CASSWGPSYSGNTIYF,.,TRBV2,TRBJ1-3,.
TGTGCCAGCAGTGAAGCGCCCCAGCAACTCTATGGCTACACCTTC,CASSEAPQQLYGYTF,.,TRBV6-1,TRBJ1-2,.
TGTGCCAGCAGCTCCTCCGGGACTAGCGGTTACGAGCAGTACTTC,CASSSSGTSGYEQYF,.,TRBV7-2,TRBJ2-7,TRBD2
TGTGCCAGCAGTTGGGGGTGGAGGAACGGGTACAATGAGCAGTTCTTC,CASSWGWRNGYNEQFF,few,TRBV27,TRBJ2-1,.
TGTGCCACCTTCCACGGGGCGAGGTCACCCCTCCACTTT,CATFHGARSPLHF,.,TRBV21-1,TRBJ1-6,.
TGCGCCAGCAGCATAAGACAGGGGACTGAAGCTTTCTTT,CASSIRQGTEAFF,.,TRBV5-1,TRBJ1-1,TRBD1
TGTGCCAGCAGCTTAGTCAACTATGGCTACACCTTC,CASSLVNYGYTF,once,TRBV7-9,TRBJ1-2,.
TGTGCCAGCAGCCCTACTAGCGGGAGTACGTATTACAATGAGCAGTTCTTC,CASSPTSGSTYYNEQFF,.,TRBV11-3,TRBJ2-1,TRBD2
TGTGCCAGCAGCCACAGACAGGGGGCGTACACCGGGGAGCTGTTTTTT,CASSHRQGAYTGELFF,.,TRBV3-1/TRBV3-2,TRBJ2-2,TRBD1
TGTGCCTGGGACAGGTTGAGCTCCTACGAGCAGTACTTC,CAWDRLSSYEQYF,.,TRBV30,TRBJ2-7,.
TGTGCCAGCAGCTTGGAGACGGCCCTAGGGGACACTGAAGCTTTCTTT,CASSLETALGDTEAFF,.,TRBV5-4,TRBJ1-1,.
TGTGCCAGCAGCCAACTAGGAATTGACACTGAAGCTTTCTTT,CASSQLGIDTEAFF,.,TRBV3-1/TRBV3-2,TRBJ1-1,.
TGTGCCAGTAGCAGAAGCCCGGGACAGGGTAGGTACGAGCAGTACTTC,CASSRSPGQGRYEQYF,.,TRBV19,TRBJ2-7,TRBD1
TGTGCCAGCAGCTTGGTGGCGGGTGTGGGCACTGAAGCTTTCTTT,CASSLVAGVGTEAFF,.,TRBV5-5,TRBJ1-1,.
TGTGCCACCAGTGGGAACGAAAGAAGGGGCACAATTGAGCAGTTCTTC,CATSGNERRGTIEQFF,.,TRBV24-1,TRBJ2-1,.
TGCGCCAGCACGAGCGGGAGGGCCGACGAGCAGTACTTC,CASTSGRADEQYF,.,TRBV10-2,TRBJ2-7,TRBD2
TGTGCCAGCAGCCCAACAGGGCTATATTCCTTAGTGGTCACTCAGCCCCAGCATTTT,CASSPTGLYSLVVTQPQHF,.,TRBV3-1/TRBV3-2,TRBJ1-5,.
TGCGCCAGCAGTGAGCAGGGCACGAACTATGGCTACACCTTC,CASSEQGTNYGYTF,.,TRBV10-2,TRBJ1-2,.
TGTGCCATCAGTGCGCTGGACAGGAATTATGGCTACACCTTC,CAISALDRNYGYTF,.,TRBV10-3,TRBJ1-2,TRBD1
TGCGCCAGCAGCTTGAATGTGGGCGGTGGCTACACCTTC,CASSLNVGGGYTF,.,TRBV5-1,TRBJ1-2,.
TGTGCCAGCTCACCAGGTCAAGAGACCCAGTACTTC,CASSPGQETQYF,.,TRBV18,TRBJ2-5,.
TGTGCCAGCAGTTTTGGGTTGGTCAATGAGCAGTTCTTC,CASSFGLVNEQFF,.,TRBV27,TRBJ2-1,.
TGTGCCAGCAGTTCCCCGGGGGCGGAGGTCTCCTACAATGAGCAGTTCTTC,CASSSPGAEVSYNEQFF,.,TRBV28,TRBJ2-1,.
TGTGCCAGCAGCTTTACAGGACAGTCTCTAACGGGTCCATACAATGAGCAGTTCTTC,CASSFTGQSLTGPYNEQFF,.,TRBV11-2,TRBJ2-1,.
TGTGCCAGCAGTCTCAGGGGTATTCAGGAAAAACTGTTTTTT,CASSLRGIQEKLFF,.,TRBV5-6,TRBJ1-4,.
TGTGCCAGTAGTGGGGTGAGCACAGATACGCAGTATTTT,CASSGVSTDTQYF,.,TRBV19,TRBJ2-3,.
TGTGCCAGCAGTGAAACTGCAGGGGATTATCAGCCCCAGCATTTT,CASSETAGDYQPQHF,.,TRBV6-1,TRBJ1-5,.
TGTGCCAGCACCGAGGACAGGTTCAATGAGCAGTTCTTC,CASTEDRFNEQFF,once,TRBV5-4,TRBJ2-1,TRBD1
TGTGCCAGCACTCCCGTTGGCCGACCGAATTCACCCCTCCACTTT,CASTPVGRPNSPLHF,.,TRBV27,TRBJ1-6,.
TGTGCCAGCACCCCGGACAGTTGGGAAAAACTGTTTTTT,CASTPDSWEKLFF,.,TRBV7-9,TRBJ1-4,.
TGTGCCAGTAGTACGCGGAGGGCTGAAGCTTTCTTT,CASSTRRAEAFF,.,TRBV19,TRBJ1-1,.
TGTGCCACCAGTGATTCGCCCGACATACAAGAGACCCAGTACTTC,CATSDSPDIQETQYF,.,TRBV24-1,TRBJ2-5,.
TGCGCCAGCAGCCAGGAGGGGCAGGGTTTTGGCGAGCAGTACTTC,CASSQEGQGFGEQYF,.,TRBV4-1,TRBJ2-7,.
TGTGCCAGCAGGTCGGGGGACAGGGGATATGGCTACACCTTC,CASRSGDRGYGYTF,.,TRBV6-5,TRBJ1-2,TRBD1
TGTGCCAGCAGCTTCGGTTCGACTAGACAAGAGACCCAGTACTTC,CASSFGSTRQETQYF,.,TRBV7-3,TRBJ2-5,.
TGTGCCAGCAGTTGGCGTCATGACTACGAGCAGTACTTC,CASSWRHDYEQYF,.,TRBV6-2/TRBV6-3,TRBJ2-7,.
TGTGCCACGGGCCCAGGGGGCACGATCAATCAGCCCCAGCATTTT,CATGPGGTINQPQHF,.,TRBV19,TRBJ1-5,TRBD1
TGTGCCACCGAAGACAGGTCCAACGAGCAGTACTTC,CATEDRSNEQYF,once,TRBV2,TRBJ2-7,.
TGTGCCAGCAGTTTATCGCAGGGGATCTATGGCTACACCTTC,CASSLSQGIYGYTF,.,TRBV27,TRBJ1-2,.
TGTGCCAGCTCACAGGACAGGGGGATAGCGCCCCTCCACTTT,CASSQDRGIAPLHF,.,TRBV18,TRBJ1-6,TRBD1
TGTGCCAGCAGCATCCAAGGGTGGGAGCAGTACTTC,CASSIQGWEQYF,.,TRBV7-9,TRBJ2-7,.